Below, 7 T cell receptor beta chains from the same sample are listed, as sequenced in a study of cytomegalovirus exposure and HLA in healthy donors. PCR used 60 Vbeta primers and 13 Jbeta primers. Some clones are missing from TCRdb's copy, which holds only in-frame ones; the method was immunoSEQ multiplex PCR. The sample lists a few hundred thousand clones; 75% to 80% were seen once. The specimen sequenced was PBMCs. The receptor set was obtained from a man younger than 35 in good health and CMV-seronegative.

CDR3 sequence: CASSTDRAGTEAFF. CDR3 nucleotides: TGCGCCAGCAGCACGGACAGGGCGGGCACTGAAGCTTTCTTT. The V call is TRBV5-1, the J call TRBJ1-1; 8 bases fit TRBD1. V gave up 4 bases and J gave up 4 bases; unmatched junction bases: 6. This CDR3 is 14 amino acids long. Germline V CDR1 and CDR2: SGHRS, YFSETQ.

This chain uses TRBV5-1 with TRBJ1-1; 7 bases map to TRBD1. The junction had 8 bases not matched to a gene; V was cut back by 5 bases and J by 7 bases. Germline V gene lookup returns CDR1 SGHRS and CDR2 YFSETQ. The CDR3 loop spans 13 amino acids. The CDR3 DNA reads TGCGCCAGCAGGACGACAGGGATCAATGAAGCTTTCTTT. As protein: CASRTTGINEAFF.

DNA of the CDR3: TGTGCCAGCAGTTCCGGGACTAGCGGGTTCTACGAGCAGTACTTC. Its protein product is CASSSGTSGFYEQYF. The chain is built from TRBV28 and TRBJ2-7; 12 bases agree with TRBD2. CDR3 length equals 15 residues. The V gene's germline CDR1 is MDHEN and CDR2 SYDVKM. V gave up 4 bases and J gave up 3 bases; unmatched junction bases: 4.

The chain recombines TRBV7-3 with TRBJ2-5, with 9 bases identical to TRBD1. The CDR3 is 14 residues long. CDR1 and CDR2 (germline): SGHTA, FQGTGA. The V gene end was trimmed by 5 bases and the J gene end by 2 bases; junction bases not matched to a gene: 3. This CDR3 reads CASSVDRGQETQYF. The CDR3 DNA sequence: TGTGCCAGCAGCGTAGACAGGGGGCAAGAGACCCAGTACTTC.

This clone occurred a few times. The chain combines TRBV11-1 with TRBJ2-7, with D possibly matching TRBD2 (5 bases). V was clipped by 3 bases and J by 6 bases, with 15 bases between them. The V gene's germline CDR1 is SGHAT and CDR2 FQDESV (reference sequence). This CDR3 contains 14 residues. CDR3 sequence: CASSLLSGMGEQYF. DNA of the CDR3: TGTGCCAGCAGCTTGCTATCGGGAATGGGCGAGCAGTACTTC.

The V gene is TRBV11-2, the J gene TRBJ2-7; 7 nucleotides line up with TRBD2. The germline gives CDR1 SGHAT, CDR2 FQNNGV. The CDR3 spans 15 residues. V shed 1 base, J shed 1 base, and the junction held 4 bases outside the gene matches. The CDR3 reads CASSLARGGSYEQYF. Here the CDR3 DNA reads TGTGCCAGCAGCTTAGCGAGGGGAGGGTCCTACGAGCAGTACTTC.

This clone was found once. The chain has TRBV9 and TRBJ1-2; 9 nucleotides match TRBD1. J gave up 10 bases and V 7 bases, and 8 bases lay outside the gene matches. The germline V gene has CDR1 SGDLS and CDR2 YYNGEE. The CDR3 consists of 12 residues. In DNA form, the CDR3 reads TGTGCCAGCGGGGGACAGGGCCATCCCTACACCTTC. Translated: CASGGQGHPYTF.